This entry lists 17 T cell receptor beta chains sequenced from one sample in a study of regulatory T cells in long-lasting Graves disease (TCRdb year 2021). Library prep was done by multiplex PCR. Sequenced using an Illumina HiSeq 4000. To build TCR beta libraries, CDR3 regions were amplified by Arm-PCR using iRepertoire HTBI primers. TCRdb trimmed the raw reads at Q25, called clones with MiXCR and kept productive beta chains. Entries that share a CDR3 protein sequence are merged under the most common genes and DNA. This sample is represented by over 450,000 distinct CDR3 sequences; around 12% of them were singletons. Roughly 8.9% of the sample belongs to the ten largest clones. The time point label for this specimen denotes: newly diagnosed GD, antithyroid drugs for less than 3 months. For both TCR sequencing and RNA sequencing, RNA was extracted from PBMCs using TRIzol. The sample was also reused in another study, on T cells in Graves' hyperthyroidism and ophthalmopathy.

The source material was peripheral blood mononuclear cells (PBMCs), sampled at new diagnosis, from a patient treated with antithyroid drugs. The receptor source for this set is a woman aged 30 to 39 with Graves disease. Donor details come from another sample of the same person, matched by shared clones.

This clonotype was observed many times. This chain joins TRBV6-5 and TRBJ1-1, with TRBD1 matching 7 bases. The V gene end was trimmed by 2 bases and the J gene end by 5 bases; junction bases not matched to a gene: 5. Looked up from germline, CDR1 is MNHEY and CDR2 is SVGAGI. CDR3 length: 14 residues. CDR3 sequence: CASSYEGARTEAFF. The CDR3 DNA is TGTGCCAGCAGTTACGAGGGGGCGAGAACTGAAGCTTTCTTT.

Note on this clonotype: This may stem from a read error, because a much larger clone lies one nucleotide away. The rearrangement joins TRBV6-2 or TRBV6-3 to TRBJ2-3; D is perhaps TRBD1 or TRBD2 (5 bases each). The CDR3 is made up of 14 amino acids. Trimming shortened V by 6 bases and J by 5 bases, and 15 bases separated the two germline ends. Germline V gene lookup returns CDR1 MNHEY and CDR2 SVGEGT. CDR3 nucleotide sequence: TGTGCCAGCAGCTACGAGGGGACCGTAGATACGCAGTATTTT. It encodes CASSYEGTVDTQYF.

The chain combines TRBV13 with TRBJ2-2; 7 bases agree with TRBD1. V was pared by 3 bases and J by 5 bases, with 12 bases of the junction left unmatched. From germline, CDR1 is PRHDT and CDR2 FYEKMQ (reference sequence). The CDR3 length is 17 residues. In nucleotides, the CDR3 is TGTGCCAGCAGCTTGCTTGACAGGGAAATCGGTACCGGGGAGCTGTTTTTT. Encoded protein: CASSLLDREIGTGELFF. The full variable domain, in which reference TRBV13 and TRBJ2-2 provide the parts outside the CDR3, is AAGVIQSPRHLIKEKRETATLKCYPIPRHDTVYWYQQGPGQDPQFLISFYEKMQSDKGSIPDRFSAQQFSDYHSELNMSSLELGDSALYFCASSLLDREIGTGELFFGEGSRLTVL.

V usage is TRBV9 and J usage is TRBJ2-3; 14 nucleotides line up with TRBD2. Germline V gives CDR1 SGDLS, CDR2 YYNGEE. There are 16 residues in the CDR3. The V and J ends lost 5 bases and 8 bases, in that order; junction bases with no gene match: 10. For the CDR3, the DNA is TGTGCCAGCAGTGCCGGGACTAGCGGGAGACAGGGTACGCAGTATTTT. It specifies CASSAGTSGRQGTQYF.

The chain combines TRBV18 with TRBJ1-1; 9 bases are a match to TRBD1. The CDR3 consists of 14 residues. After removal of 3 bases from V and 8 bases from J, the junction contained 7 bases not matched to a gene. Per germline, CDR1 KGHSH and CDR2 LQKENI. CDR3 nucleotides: TGTGCCAGCTCACCCATACAGGGGGCGCCGGAAGCTTTCTTT. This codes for CASSPIQGAPEAFF.

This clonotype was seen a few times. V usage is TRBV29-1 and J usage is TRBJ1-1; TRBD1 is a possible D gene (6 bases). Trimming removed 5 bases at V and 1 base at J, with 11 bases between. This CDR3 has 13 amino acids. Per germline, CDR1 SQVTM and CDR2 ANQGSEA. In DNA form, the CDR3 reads TGCAGCGTTTCCGAGGACAGGAACACTGAAGCTTTCTTT. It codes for CSVSEDRNTEAFF.

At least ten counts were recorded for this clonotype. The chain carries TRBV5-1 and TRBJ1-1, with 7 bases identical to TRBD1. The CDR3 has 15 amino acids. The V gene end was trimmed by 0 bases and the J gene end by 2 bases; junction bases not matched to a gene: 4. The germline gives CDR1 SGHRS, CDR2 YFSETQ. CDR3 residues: CASSLAGTVNTEAFF. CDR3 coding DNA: TGCGCCAGCAGCTTGGCCGGGACAGTTAACACTGAAGCTTTCTTT.

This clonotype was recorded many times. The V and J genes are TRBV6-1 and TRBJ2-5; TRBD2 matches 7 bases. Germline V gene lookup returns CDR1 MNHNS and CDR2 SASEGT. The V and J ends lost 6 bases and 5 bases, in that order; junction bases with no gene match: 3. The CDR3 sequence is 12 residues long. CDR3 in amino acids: CASRFGGETQYF. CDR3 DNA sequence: TGTGCCAGCAGGTTCGGGGGGGAGACCCAGTACTTC.

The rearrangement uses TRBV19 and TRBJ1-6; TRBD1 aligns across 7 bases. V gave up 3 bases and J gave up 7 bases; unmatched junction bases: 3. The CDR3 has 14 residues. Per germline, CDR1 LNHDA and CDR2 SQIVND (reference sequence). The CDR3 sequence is CASSIGTANSPLHF. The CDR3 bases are TGTGCCAGTAGTATCGGGACAGCAAATTCACCCCTCCACTTT.

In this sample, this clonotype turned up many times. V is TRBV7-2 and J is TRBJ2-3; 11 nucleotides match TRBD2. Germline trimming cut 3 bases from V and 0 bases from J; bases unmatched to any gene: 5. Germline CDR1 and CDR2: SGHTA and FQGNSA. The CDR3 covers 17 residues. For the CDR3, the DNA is TGTGCCAGCAGCTTCCGACTAGCGGGACCTAGCACAGATACGCAGTATTTT. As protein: CASSFRLAGPSTDTQYF.

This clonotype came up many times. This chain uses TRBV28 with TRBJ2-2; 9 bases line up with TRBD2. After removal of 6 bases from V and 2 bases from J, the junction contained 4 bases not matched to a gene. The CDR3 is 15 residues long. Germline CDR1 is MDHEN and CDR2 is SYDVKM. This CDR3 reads CASSNSGSNTGELFF. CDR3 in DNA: TGTGCCAGCAGCAATAGCGGGAGTAACACCGGGGAGCTGTTTTTT.

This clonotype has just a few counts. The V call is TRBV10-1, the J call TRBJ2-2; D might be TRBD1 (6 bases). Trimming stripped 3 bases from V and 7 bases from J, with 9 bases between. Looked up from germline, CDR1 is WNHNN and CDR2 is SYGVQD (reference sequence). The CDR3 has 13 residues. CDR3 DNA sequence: TGCGCCAGCAGTGAACAGGGTTTCGGGGAGCTGTTTTTT. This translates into CASSEQGFGELFF.

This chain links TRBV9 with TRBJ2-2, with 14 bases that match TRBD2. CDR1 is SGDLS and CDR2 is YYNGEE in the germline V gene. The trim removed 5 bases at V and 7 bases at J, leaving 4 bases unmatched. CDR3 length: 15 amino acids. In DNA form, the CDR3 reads TGTGCCAGCAGTGGGACTAGCGGGAGTCTCGGGGAGCTGTTTTTT. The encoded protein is CASSGTSGSLGELFF. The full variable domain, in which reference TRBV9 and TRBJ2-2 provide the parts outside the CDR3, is DSGVTQTPKHLITATGQRVTLRCSPRSGDLSVYWYQQSLDQGLQFLIQYYNGEERAKGNILERFSAQQFPDLHSELNLSSLELGDSALYFCASSGTSGSLGELFFGEGSRLTVL.

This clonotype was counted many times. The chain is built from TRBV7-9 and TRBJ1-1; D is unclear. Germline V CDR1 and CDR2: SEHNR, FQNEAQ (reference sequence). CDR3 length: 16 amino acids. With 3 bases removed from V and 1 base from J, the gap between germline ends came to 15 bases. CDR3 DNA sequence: TGTGCCAGCAGCTTCGCCCCGGTGTCAGCGAACACTGAAGCTTTCTTT. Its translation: CASSFAPVSANTEAFF.

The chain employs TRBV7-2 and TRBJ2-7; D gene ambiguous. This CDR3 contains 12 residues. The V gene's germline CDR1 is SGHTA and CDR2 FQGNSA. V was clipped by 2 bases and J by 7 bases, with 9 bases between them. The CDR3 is CASSLNLGEQYF. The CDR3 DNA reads TGTGCCAGCAGCTTAAATCTGGGGGAGCAGTACTTC.

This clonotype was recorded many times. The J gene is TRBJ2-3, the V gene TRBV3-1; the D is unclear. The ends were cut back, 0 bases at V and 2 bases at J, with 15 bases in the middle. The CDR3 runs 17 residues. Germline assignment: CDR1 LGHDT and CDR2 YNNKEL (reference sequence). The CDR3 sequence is CASSQDFVGSVTDTQYF. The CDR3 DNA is TGTGCCAGCAGCCAAGATTTTGTGGGAAGCGTCACAGATACGCAGTATTTT.

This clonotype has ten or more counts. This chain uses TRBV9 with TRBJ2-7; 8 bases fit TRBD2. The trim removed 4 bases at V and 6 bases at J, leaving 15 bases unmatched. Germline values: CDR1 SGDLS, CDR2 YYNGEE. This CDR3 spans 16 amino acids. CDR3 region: CASSPRLGSGSPEQYF. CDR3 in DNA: TGTGCCAGCAGCCCCCGGCTGGGAAGCGGGAGTCCCGAGCAGTACTTC.